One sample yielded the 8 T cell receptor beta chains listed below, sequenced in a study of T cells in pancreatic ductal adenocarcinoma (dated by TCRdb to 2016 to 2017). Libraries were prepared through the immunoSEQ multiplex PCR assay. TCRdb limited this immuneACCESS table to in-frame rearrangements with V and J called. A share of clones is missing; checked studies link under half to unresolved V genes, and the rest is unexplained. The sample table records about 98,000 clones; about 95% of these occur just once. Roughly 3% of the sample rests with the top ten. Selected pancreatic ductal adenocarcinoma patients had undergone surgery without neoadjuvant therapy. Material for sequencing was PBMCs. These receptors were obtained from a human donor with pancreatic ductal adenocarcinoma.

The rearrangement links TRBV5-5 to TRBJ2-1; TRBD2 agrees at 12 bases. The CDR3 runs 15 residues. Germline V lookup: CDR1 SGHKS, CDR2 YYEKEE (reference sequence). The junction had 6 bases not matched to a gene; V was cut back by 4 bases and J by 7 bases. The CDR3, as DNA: TGTGCCAGCAGCCTGAGAACTAGCGGGAGGAATGAGCAGTTCTTC. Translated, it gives CASSLRTSGRNEQFF.

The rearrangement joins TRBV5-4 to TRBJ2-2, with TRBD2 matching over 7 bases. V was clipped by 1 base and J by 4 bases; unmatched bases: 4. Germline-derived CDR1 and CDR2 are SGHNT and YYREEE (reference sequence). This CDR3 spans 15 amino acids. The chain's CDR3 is CASSLKGLTTGELFF. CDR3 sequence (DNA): TGTGCCAGCAGCTTGAAGGGACTAACCACCGGGGAGCTGTTTTTT.

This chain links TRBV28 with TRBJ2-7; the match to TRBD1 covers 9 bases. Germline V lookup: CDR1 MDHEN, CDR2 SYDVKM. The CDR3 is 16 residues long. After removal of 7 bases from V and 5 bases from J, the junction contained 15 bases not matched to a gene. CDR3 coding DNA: TGTGCCAGCACCACCGCGGGACAGGGAGGGTTCCACGAGCAGTACTTC. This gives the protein CASTTAGQGGFHEQYF.

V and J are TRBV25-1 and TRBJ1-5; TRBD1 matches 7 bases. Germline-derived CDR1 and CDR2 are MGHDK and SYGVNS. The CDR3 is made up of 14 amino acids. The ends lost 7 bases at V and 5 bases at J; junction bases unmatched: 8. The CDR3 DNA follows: TGTGCCAGCACCAGACAGGGCGGTGATCAGCCCCAGCATTTT. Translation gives CASTRQGGDQPQHF.

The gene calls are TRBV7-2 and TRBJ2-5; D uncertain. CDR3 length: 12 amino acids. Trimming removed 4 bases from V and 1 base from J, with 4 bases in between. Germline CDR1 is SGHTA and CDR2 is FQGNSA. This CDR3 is CASSSSQETQYF. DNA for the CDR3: TGTGCCAGCAGCTCTAGCCAAGAGACCCAGTACTTC.

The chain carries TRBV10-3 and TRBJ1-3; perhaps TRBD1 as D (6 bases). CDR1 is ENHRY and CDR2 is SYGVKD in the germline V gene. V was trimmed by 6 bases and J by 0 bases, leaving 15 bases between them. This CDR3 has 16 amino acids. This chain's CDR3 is CAIRGDKTRSGNTIYF. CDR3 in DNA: TGTGCCATCAGGGGGGACAAGACTCGCTCTGGAAACACCATATATTTT.

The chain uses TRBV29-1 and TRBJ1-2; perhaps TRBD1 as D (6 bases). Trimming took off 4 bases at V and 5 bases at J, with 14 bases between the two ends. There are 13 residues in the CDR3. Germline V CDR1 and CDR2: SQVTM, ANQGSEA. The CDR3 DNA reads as TGCAGCGTTGTAGTGCAGGGGAAGTATGGCTACACCTTC. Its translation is CSVVVQGKYGYTF.

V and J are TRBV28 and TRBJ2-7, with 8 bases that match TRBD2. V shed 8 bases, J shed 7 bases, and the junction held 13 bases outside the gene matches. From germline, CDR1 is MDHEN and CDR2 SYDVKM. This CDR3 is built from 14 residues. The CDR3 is CASRSTGLVLEQYF. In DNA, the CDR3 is TGTGCCAGCCGGAGCACGGGACTAGTCTTGGAGCAGTACTTC.